The rows below give T cell receptor beta chains drawn from one sample of a study of blood T cell repertoires in COVID-19. Data came from immunoSEQ multiplex PCR; TCRdb stores just in-frame clones and leaves some out. This table holds hundreds of thousands of clones, 80% to 90% found once. Sequencing was done on a sample of peripheral blood. All receptors come from a woman in her 30s with active or convalescent COVID-19. Both conserved end residues are part of each CDR3. D genes are given only for firm matches. Size values are once, few and many counts, or a class for expanded clones, and some rows have none.

abundance | d_gene | j_gene | v_gene | CDR3nt | CDR3aa
- | TRBD1 | TRBJ1-6 | TRBV5-6 | TGTGCCAGCAGCTTGGGGCTGCCCGGGACAGGGGTTAATTCACCCCTCCACTTT | CASSLGLPGTGVNSPLHF
- | TRBD2 | TRBJ2-3 | TRBV4-2 | TGTGCCAGCAGCCAAGAGGGACTAGCGTCAGATACGCAGTATTTT | CASSQEGLASDTQYF
- | TRBD2 | TRBJ2-1 | TRBV7-9 | TGTGCCAGCAGCACCGAATCACTAGCGGGAGTTAACAATGAGCAGTTCTTC | CASSTESLAGVNNEQFF
- | TRBD2 | TRBJ2-5 | TRBV4-1 | TGCGCCAGCAGCCAAGATTTATCCAGCGGGAGGGCGAGCCAGTACTTC | CASSQDLSSGRASQYF
once | TRBD1 | TRBJ1-3 | TRBV5-6 | TGTGCCAGCAGCTCCGGACAGGGATCTGGAAACACCATATATTTT | CASSSGQGSGNTIYF
few | TRBD2 | TRBJ2-1 | TRBV5-4 | TGTGCCAGCAGCACAGGGACTAGCGGACACAATGAGCAGTTCTTC | CASSTGTSGHNEQFF
- | TRBD1 | TRBJ1-2 | TRBV12-5 | TGTGCTAGTGGCCTTGACAGGGCTAGAGACTATGGCTACACCTTC | CASGLDRARDYGYTF
- | - | TRBJ2-7 | TRBV27 | TGTGCCAGCAGTTTAAATAGCGGCATCTCCCCCTACGAGCAGTACTTC | CASSLNSGISPYEQYF
- | - | TRBJ1-4 | TRBV28 | TGTGCCAGCAGTTTAGGTGGCAGTTTGAATGAAAAACTGTTTTTT | CASSLGGSLNEKLFF
- | TRBD1 | TRBJ1-5 | TRBV7-2 | TGTGCCAGCAGCCGGGACAGCGACAATCAGCCCCAGCATTTT | CASSRDSDNQPQHF
- | - | TRBJ1-3 | TRBV7-2 | TGTGCCAGCAGCCTTGGACACCCCATATATTTT | CASSLGHPIYF
few | - | TRBJ1-5 | TRBV10-1 | TGCGCCAGCAGTGATGGGAGTCAGCCCCAGCATTTT | CASSDGSQPQHF
- | - | TRBJ2-5 | TRBV30 | TGTGCGGGGACGGACTACCTTGGTCGAGAGACCCAGTACTTC | CAGTDYLGRETQYF
- | TRBD2 | TRBJ2-5 | TRBV10-3 | TGTGCCATCAGTGGGGATGCGGGACTAGCGGAAGAGACCCAGTACTTC | CAISGDAGLAEETQYF
- | - | TRBJ2-5 | TRBV5-4 | TGTGCCAGCAGCGTTACGGGAGTGAGCCAAGAGACCCAGTACTTC | CASSVTGVSQETQYF
- | - | TRBJ2-7 | TRBV4-1 | TGCGCCAGCAGCCAAGATTCGCCGGGGTACTCCTACGAGCAGTACTTC | CASSQDSPGYSYEQYF